One sample yielded the 19 T cell receptor beta chains listed below, sequenced in a study of early T cells in non-severe SARS-CoV-2 infection. MiXCR was run by TCRdb on the 5' RACE reads, yielding one entry per CDR3 protein. The sample includes about 50,000 distinct CDR3 sequences, about 9.3% of them seen just once. Input material: whole blood. All receptors derive from an adult who was a healthcare worker with PCR-confirmed SARS-CoV-2 infection or an uninfected control (not recorded which).

About this clonotype itself: Given a much more abundant clone one base away, this may be a read error. The chain couples TRBV11-2 to TRBJ1-4; 9 positions match TRBD1. From germline, CDR1 is SGHAT and CDR2 FQNNGV. V lost 3 bases and J lost 7; bases outside the gene matches: 6. The CDR3 totals 15 residues. The CDR3 here is CASSFHRGQGEKLFF. The CDR3 region has the DNA TGTGCCAGCAGCTTTCACAGGGGGCAGGGTGAAAAACTGTTTTTT.

There are many counts of this clonotype. The chain carries TRBV4-1 and TRBJ2-1; D perhaps matches TRBD1 (6 bases). Germline V gives CDR1 MGHRA, CDR2 YSYEKL. Trimming left V 1 base short and J 11 bases short, with 18 bases between. The CDR3 consists of 15 residues. CDR3 nucleotides: TGCGCCAGCAGCCAAGGTCAGGGGTTGGCTGAAAAGCAGTTCTTC. Protein sequence: CASSQGQGLAEKQFF.

The chain combines TRBV30 with TRBJ1-1; D remains ambiguous. The length of the CDR3 is 14 residues. Trimming took 2 bases from V and 4 from J, leaving 14 bases between them. Germline CDR1 reads GTSNPN; CDR2 reads SVGIG (reference sequence). CDR3 in DNA: TGTGCCTGGAGTCCATACGTCAGAGGCACTGAAGCTTTCTTT. Amino acid sequence: CAWSPYVRGTEAFF.

This clonotype has ten or more counts. The chain carries TRBV6-5 and TRBJ2-5, with D perhaps matching TRBD1 or TRBD2 (5 bases each). The V and J ends lost 5 bases and 2 bases respectively, with 9 bases between them. Germline V CDR1 and CDR2: MNHEY, SVGAGI. The CDR3 has 13 residues. The CDR3 region is CASSRDVQETQYF. The CDR3 DNA follows: TGTGCCAGCAGTCGGGACGTACAAGAGACCCAGTACTTC.

This chain joins TRBV12-3 or TRBV12-4 and TRBJ2-7; 8 bases line up with TRBD2. V lost 3 bases to trimming and J lost 4 bases; unmatched junction nucleotides: 8. The CDR3 extends over 15 amino acids. The CDR3 loop is CASSLAGGDFYEQYF. CDR3 nucleotides: TGTGCCAGCAGTTTGGCGGGGGGCGACTTTTACGAGCAGTACTTC.

This clonotype appeared many times. V gene TRBV28 combines with J gene TRBJ2-7, with D perhaps matching TRBD1 (5 bases). The V gene lost 6 bases and the J gene lost 2 bases, with 8 bases spanning the gap. The germline gives CDR1 MDHEN, CDR2 SYDVKM. There are 12 residues in the CDR3. The CDR3 bases are TGTGCCAGCAGGGGCAGGGCCTACGAGCAGTACTTC. Protein sequence: CASRGRAYEQYF. The variable domain in full, with the rest retrieved from reference TRBV28 and TRBJ2-7, is DVKVTQSSRYLVKRTGEKVFLECVQDMDHENMFWYRQDPGLGLRLIYFSYDVKMKEKGDIPEGYSVSREKKERFSLILESASTNQTSMYLCASRGRAYEQYFGPGTRLTVT.

By proportion, this clonotype is medium-sized. V gene TRBV28 combines with J gene TRBJ1-5; D gene ambiguous. This CDR3 contains 13 residues. Trimming left V 5 bases short and J 2 bases short, with 7 bases between. CDR1 and CDR2 from the germline V gene are MDHEN and SYDVKM. The CDR3 bases are TGTGCCAGCAGTATAGAAGGCAATCAGCCCCAGCATTTT. Translation gives CASSIEGNQPQHF.

This clonotype counts as medium-sized (0.01 to 0.1%). The chain recombines TRBV10-3 with TRBJ1-3; D unresolved. With 6 bases removed from V and 0 bases from J, the gap between germline ends came to 12 bases. In germline, CDR1 is ENHRY, CDR2 SYGVKD. This CDR3 comprises 15 residues. The CDR3 here is CAISDLQSSGNTIYF. The CDR3 bases are TGTGCCATCAGCGACCTACAGAGCTCTGGAAACACCATATATTTT.

This clonotype was found many times. This chain links TRBV28 with TRBJ2-3; D ambiguous. The CDR3 spans 13 residues. CDR1 is MDHEN and CDR2 is SYDVKM in the germline V gene. V dropped 5 bases and J dropped 6 bases, with 12 bases sitting between them. The CDR3 sequence: CASSIPQRDTQYF. CDR3 bases: TGTGCCAGCAGTATACCTCAAAGGGATACGCAGTATTTT.

There are many counts of this clonotype. In nucleotides, the CDR3 is TGTGCCAGCAGTGAACAGGGGGCAGGTTTGGCCGGGGAGCTGTTTTTT. It encodes CASSEQGAGLAGELFF. The rearrangement links TRBV2 to TRBJ2-2; 8 nucleotides line up with TRBD1. The CDR3 length is 16 residues. V gave up 2 bases and J gave up 6 bases; unmatched junction bases: 8. Germline V gene data show CDR1 as SNHLY and CDR2 as FYNNEI.

The chain recombines TRBV7-2 with TRBJ2-5, with D unclear. Germline CDR1 SGHTA, CDR2 FQGNSA. The CDR3 runs 14 residues. Trimming shortened V by 1 base and J by 6 bases, and 12 bases separated the two germline ends. The CDR3 protein is CASSLEMDTKTQYF. The CDR3 DNA is TGTGCCAGCAGCTTAGAAATGGATACGAAGACCCAGTACTTC.

This clonotype was seen a single time. A read error may account for a junction end that differs from germline. V gene TRBV20-1 combines with J gene TRBJ1-3, with 11 bases aligning to TRBD1. CDR1 and CDR2 from the germline V gene are DFQATT and SNEGSKA (reference sequence). CDR3 length: 16 residues. The CDR3 DNA follows: TGCAGTGCCGTGGACAGGGGGCTTCAGTACGGAAACACCATACATTTT. Translating it yields CSAVDRGLQYGNTIHF.

The V gene is TRBV7-9, the J gene TRBJ2-3, with 13 bases identical to TRBD2. The CDR3 is 15 residues long. V lost 5 bases, J lost 4 bases, and 3 bases stayed unmatched. Germline lookup yields CDR1 SEHNR and CDR2 FQNEAQ (reference sequence). The CDR3 protein is CASSTGLAGADTQYF. CDR3 DNA sequence: TGTGCCAGCAGCACTGGACTAGCGGGAGCAGATACGCAGTATTTT.

There are many counts of this clonotype. The chain carries TRBV20-1 and TRBJ2-7; 7 bases align to TRBD2. Germline V CDR1 and CDR2: DFQATT, SNEGSKA (reference sequence). The trim removed 0 bases at V and 3 bases at J, leaving 5 bases unmatched. This CDR3 is 14 amino acids long. This CDR3 reads CSARDRLADYEQYF. The CDR3 DNA sequence: TGCAGTGCTAGAGATCGCCTAGCGGACTACGAGCAGTACTTC.

This clonotype has a count of ten or more. The chain employs TRBV29-1 and TRBJ2-3; 12 positions match TRBD2. Germline loops: CDR1 SQVTM, CDR2 ANQGSEA. After removal of 4 bases from V and 6 bases from J, the junction contained 11 bases not matched to a gene. This CDR3 is built from 16 residues. DNA for the CDR3: TGCAGCGTTGCGGGGCAGACTAGCGGGAGCCCGGATACGCAGTATTTT. Translation gives CSVAGQTSGSPDTQYF.

This clonotype came up a few times. The chain employs TRBV20-1 and TRBJ2-1, with 7 nucleotides matching TRBD2. After removal of 7 bases from V and 12 bases from J, the junction contained 18 bases not matched to a gene. This CDR3 has 14 amino acids. Germline V CDR1 and CDR2: DFQATT, SNEGSKA (reference sequence). CDR3 protein: CSVRPSGAGFVQFF. The CDR3 DNA reads TGCAGTGTTCGCCCTAGCGGTGCCGGGTTTGTGCAGTTCTTC.

V and J are TRBV28 and TRBJ1-1; TRBD1 matches 8 bases. The CDR3 totals 16 residues. J lost 3 bases, V lost 6 bases, and 12 bases had no gene match. Germline-derived CDR1 and CDR2 are MDHEN and SYDVKM. CDR3 region: CASSPGTGFRDTEAFF. The CDR3 DNA follows: TGTGCCAGCAGCCCCGGGACAGGCTTTAGAGACACTGAAGCTTTCTTT. The variable domain in full, with the rest retrieved from reference TRBV28 and TRBJ1-1, is DVKVTQSSRYLVKRTGEKVFLECVQDMDHENMFWYRQDPGLGLRLIYFSYDVKMKEKGDIPEGYSVSREKKERFSLILESASTNQTSMYLCASSPGTGFRDTEAFFGQGTRLTVV.

The table lists this clonotype with many counts. V gene TRBV7-9 combines with J gene TRBJ2-7; 10 bases are shared with TRBD2. The germline V gene has CDR1 SEHNR and CDR2 FQNEAQ (reference sequence). V shed 5 bases and J 3 bases; nucleotides not matched to a gene: 7. CDR3 length: 15 residues. CDR3 DNA sequence: TGTGCCAGCAGCCACGACCTAGCGGGAGTCTACGAGCAGTACTTC. Translation: CASSHDLAGVYEQYF.

This clonotype has ten or more counts. The CDR3 bases are TGTGCCAGCAGTTACGACGGGGGGTTGAACACTGAAGCTTTCTTT. It is translated as CASSYDGGLNTEAFF. The chain joins TRBV6-6 to TRBJ1-1; a possible D gene is TRBD1 (5 bases). Germline V CDR1 and CDR2: MNHNY, SVGAGI (reference sequence). The CDR3 runs 15 residues. Trimming took 2 bases from V and 0 from J, leaving 10 bases between them.